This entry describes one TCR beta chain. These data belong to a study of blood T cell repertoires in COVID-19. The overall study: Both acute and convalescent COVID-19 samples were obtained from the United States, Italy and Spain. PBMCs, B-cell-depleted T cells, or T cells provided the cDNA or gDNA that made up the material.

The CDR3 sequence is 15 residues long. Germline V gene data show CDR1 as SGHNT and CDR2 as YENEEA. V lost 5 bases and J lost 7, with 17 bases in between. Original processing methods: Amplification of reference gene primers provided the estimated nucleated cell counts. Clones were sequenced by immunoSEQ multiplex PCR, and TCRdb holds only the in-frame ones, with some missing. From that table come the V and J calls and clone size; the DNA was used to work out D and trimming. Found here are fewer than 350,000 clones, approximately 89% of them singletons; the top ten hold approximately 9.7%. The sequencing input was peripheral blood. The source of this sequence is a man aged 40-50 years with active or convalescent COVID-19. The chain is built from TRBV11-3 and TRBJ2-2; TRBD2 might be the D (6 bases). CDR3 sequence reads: CASSPPGTQGGELFF. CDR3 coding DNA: TGTGCCAGCAGCCCTCCCGGGACTCAGGGCGGGGAGCTGTTTTTT. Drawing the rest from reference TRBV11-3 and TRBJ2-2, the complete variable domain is EAGVVQSPRYKIIEKKQPVAFWCNPISGHNTLYWYLQNLGQGPELLIRYENEEAVDDSQLPKDRFSAERLKGVDSTLKIQPAELGDSAVYLCASSPPGTQGGELFFGEGSRLTVL.